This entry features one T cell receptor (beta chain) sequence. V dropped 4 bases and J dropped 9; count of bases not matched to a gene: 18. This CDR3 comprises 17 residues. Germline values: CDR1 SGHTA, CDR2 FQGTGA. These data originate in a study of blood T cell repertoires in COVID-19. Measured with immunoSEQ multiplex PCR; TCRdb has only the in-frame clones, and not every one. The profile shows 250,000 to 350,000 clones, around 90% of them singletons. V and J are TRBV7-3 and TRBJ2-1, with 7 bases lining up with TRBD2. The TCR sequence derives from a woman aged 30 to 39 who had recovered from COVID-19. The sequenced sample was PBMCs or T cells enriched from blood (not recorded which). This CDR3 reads CASSSHTPGLVGSEQFF. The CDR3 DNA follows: TGTGCCAGCAGCTCCCACACCCCAGGACTAGTGGGGAGTGAGCAGTTCTTC.